Listed here is a single TCR beta chain. Its cognate antigen is unknown. These data belong to a study of post-analysis software for immune sequencing data. Study-wide results and limits: TRBV5-6, TRBV5-1 and TRBV20-1 belonged to a set of a few TRBV segments that were more frequent in patients than controls.

Each TCR beta cDNA library carried unique molecular identifiers. Each CDR3 protein is one row after TCRdb ran MiXCR on the PCR reads. The table records roughly 670,000 distinct CDR3 sequences, approximately 60% of them present only once. V shed 6 bases and J 8 bases; nucleotides not matched to a gene: 6. The V gene's germline CDR1 is DFQATT and CDR2 SNEGSKA (reference sequence). There are 12 residues in the CDR3. The V gene is TRBV20-1, the J gene TRBJ2-1; 8 bases align to TRBD1. The sample taken for sequencing was blood. The clonotype comes from a girl aged 2-9 years with multiple sclerosis. CDR3 amino acids: CSAGQGGYEQFF. The CDR3 nucleotides read TGCAGTGCCGGACAGGGTGGATATGAGCAGTTCTTC.